The clone carrying this T cell receptor (beta chain) was observed many times. Its matching antigen is unknown. The data stem from a study of T cell repertoires in cytomegalovirus infection. The wider study: CMV epitopes used comprised recently identified HLA-C-restricted ones and well-studied HLA-B-restricted ones. CMV infection plus the matching HLA type was flagged by public TCR beta signatures.

General observations from the study: HLA-C-restricted, CMV-specific TCR beta clonotypes were dominant ex vivo. Public TCR beta family frequency separated CMV-and-HLA carriers, including in an independent cohort.

TCRdb redid the calling of the reads with MiXCR, one entry per CDR3 protein. The data contain 550,000 to 850,000 distinct CDR3 sequences, around 30% of them seen just once; the ten biggest clones take up 15% to 20%. Germline V gives CDR1 MNHNS, CDR2 SASEGT. V lost 7 bases and J lost 2, with 13 bases in between. The CDR3 is 14 amino acids. The sample here was cultured PBMCs, taken from culture after CMV antigen stimulation. This chain joins TRBV6-1 and TRBJ2-3; a possible D gene is TRBD1 (5 bases). This receptor was identified in a human donor in good health (CMV status not recorded). Some clones in this sample may be carry-over from other donors' samples. DNA of the CDR3: TGTGCCAGCAAGGGGAATACCCTCACAGATACGCAGTATTTT. Translation gives CASKGNTLTDTQYF.